This record concerns one T cell receptor beta chain sequence. What it recognizes is unknown. These data belong to a study of CD8+ T cells in alopecia areata. The overall study: Treated patients received oral tofacitinib, 5 to 10 mg twice daily.

This CDR3 contains 11 residues. CDR1 DFQATT and CDR2 SNEGSKA come from the germline V gene (reference sequence). V was shortened by 2 bases and J by 9 bases, with 8 bases between the two germline ends. Reverse transcription of extracted RNA yielded cDNA, which provided the sequencing template. Data came from immunoSEQ multiplex PCR; TCRdb stores just in-frame clones and leaves some out. Of roughly 200,000 clones listed, around two fifths are singletons. Treatment meaning: oral pan-JAK inhibitor, 5-10 mg twice daily. Findings and caveats of the study: Scalp sequencing captures resident alphabeta T cells of normal skin too. Lesional scalp, notably in alopecia totalis/universalis, had clonality above that of normal scalp. While tofacitinib was given, many expanded lesional clones persisted in scalp and blood.

V usage is TRBV20-1 and J usage is TRBJ2-1; D is perhaps TRBD2 (5 bases). This TCR was sampled from a human donor with alopecia areata. Here the sequenced sample was CD4+ T cells sorted from blood, taken around week 36, from a patient treated with tofacitinib. The CDR3 DNA sequence: TGCAGTGCTAGACCTAGCATTGAGCAGTTCTTC. Amino acid sequence: CSARPSIEQFF.